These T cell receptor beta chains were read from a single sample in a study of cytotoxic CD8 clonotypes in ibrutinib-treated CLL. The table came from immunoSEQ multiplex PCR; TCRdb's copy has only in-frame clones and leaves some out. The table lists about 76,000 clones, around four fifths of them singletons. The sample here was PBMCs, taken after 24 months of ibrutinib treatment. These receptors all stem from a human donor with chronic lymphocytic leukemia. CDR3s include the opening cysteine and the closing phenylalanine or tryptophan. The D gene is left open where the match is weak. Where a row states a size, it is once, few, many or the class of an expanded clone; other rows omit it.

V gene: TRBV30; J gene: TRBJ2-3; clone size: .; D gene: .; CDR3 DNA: TGTGCCTGGAGAGAGAGCTCAGATACGCAGTATTTT; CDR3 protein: CAWRESSDTQYF
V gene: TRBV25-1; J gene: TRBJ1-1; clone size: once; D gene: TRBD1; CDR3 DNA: TGTGCCAGCAGTAGGGACAGGGGGTTCACTGAAGCTTTCTTT; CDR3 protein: CASSRDRGFTEAFF
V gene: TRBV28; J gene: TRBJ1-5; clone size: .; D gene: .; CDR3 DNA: TGTGCCAGCAGTTTAAAAAATCAGCCCCAGCATTTT; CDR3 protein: CASSLKNQPQHF
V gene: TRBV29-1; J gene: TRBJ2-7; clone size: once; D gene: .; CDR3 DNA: TGCAGCGTTGGGGGACCGAACTACGAGCAGTACTTC; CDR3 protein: CSVGGPNYEQYF
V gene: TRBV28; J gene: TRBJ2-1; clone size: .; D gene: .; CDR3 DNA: TGTGCCAGCAGAGGTAGCGGCTCCTACAATGAGCAGTTCTTC; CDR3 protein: CASRGSGSYNEQFF
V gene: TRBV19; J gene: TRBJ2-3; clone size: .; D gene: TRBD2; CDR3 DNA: TGTGCCAGTATCCGGACTAGCGGGGGGGATACGCAGTATTTT; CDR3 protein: CASIRTSGGDTQYF
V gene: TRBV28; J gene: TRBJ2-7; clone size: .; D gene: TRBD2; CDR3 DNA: TGTGCCAGCAGTTCTGCGGGAGGGCGGAACGAGCAGTACTTC; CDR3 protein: CASSSAGGRNEQYF
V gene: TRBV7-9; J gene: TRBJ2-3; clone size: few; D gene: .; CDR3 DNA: TGTGCCAGCAGCCGTATGGGGGCGGGCACAGATACGCAGTATTTT; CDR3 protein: CASSRMGAGTDTQYF
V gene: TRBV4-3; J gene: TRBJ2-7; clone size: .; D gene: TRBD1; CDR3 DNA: TGCGCCAGCAGCCTCAGGGGGCTGTACGAGCAGTACTTC; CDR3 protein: CASSLRGLYEQYF
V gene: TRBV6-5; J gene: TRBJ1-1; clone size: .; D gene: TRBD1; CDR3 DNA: TGTGCCAGCAGTACCGACAGGGTGGACACTGAAGCTTTCTTT; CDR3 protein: CASSTDRVDTEAFF
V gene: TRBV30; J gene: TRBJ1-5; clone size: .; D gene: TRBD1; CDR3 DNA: TGTGCCTGGAGGGTCAAGGCAGGGGGAGGCAATCAGCCCCAGCATTTT; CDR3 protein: CAWRVKAGGGNQPQHF
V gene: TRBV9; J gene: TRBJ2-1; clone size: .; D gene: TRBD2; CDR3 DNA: TGTGCCAGCAGCGTAACCGGGACTAGGGCCTCCAATGAGCAGTTCTTC; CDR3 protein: CASSVTGTRASNEQFF
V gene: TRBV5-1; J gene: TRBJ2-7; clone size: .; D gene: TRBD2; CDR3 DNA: TGCGCCAGCAGCTCCCGTCTAGCGGGCTACGAGCAGTACTTC; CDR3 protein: CASSSRLAGYEQYF
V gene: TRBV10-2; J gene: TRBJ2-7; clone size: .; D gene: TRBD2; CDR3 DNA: TGCGCCAGCAGTGAGTTTAGCGGGAGAGATGGCGAGCAGTACTTC; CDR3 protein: CASSEFSGRDGEQYF
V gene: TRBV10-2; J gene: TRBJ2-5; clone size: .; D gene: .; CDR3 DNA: TGCGCCAGCAGTGATCCGGAGACCCAGTACTTC; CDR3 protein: CASSDPETQYF
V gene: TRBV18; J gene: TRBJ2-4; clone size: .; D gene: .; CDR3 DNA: TGTGCCAGCTCTCCGGACGGGGGCAAAAACATTCAGTACTTC; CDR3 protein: CASSPDGGKNIQYF
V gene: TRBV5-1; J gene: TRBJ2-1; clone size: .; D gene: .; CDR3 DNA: TGCGCCAGCAGCCTCCTTAGCGGTAGCTCCTACAATGAGCAGTTCTTC; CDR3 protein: CASSLLSGSSYNEQFF
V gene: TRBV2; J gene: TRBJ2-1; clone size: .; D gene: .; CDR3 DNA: TGTGCCAGCGACCCTGAGTCCCGGAATGAGCAGTTCTTC; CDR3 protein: CASDPESRNEQFF
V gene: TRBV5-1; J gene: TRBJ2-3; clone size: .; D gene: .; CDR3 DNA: TGCGCCAGCAGCTTGTCCGCTAGCGAGACAGATACGCAGTATTTT; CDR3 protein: CASSLSASETDTQYF
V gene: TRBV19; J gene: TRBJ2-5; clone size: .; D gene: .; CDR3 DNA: TGTGCCAGTAGTACCCGACAGGTCGTATCAACCCAGTACTTC; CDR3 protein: CASSTRQVVSTQYF
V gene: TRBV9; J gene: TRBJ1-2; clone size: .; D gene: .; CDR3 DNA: TGTGCCAGCAGCGTAGGGAATGGCTACACCTTC; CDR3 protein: CASSVGNGYTF
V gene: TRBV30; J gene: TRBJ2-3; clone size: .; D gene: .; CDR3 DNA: TGTGCCTGGAGTACCATAGGAGCTAGCACAGATACGCAGTATTTT; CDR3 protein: CAWSTIGASTDTQYF
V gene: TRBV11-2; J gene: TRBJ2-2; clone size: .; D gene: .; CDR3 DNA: TGTGCCAGCAGCGCTTTGACATCCGGGGAGCTGTTTTTT; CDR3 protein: CASSALTSGELFF
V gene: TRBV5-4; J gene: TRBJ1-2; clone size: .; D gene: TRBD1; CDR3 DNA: TGTGCCAGCAGCATGATCCGGGACAGGCCTACTAACTATGGCTACACCTTC; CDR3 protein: CASSMIRDRPTNYGYTF
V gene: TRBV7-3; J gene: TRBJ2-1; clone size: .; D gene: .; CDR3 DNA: TGTGCCAGCAGCCCCGGAGAAGGGGGAGCGCACAATGAGCAGTTCTTC; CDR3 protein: CASSPGEGGAHNEQFF
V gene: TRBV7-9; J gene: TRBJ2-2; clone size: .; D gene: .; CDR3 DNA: TGTGCCAGCAGCTTAGGCTTCGGGGAGCTGTTTTTT; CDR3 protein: CASSLGFGELFF
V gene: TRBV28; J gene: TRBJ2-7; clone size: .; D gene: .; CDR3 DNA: TGTGCCAGCAGTTTACAGGGGAAGGCGTACGAGCAGTACTTC; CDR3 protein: CASSLQGKAYEQYF
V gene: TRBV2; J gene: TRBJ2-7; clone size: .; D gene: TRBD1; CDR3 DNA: TGTGCCAGCAGTGAGGGACAGGGTTTGGAGCAGTACTTC; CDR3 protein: CASSEGQGLEQYF
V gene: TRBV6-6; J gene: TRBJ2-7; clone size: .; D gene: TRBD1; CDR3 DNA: TGTGCCAGCAGAAGGGCCGGGACAGGGACCTACGAGCAGTACTTC; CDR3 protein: CASRRAGTGTYEQYF
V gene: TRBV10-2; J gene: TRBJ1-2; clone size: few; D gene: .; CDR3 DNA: TGCGCCAGCAGTGAGCGCCGGGATATTGGTGGCTACACCTTC; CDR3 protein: CASSERRDIGGYTF
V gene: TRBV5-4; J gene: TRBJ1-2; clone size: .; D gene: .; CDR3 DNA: TGTGCCAGCAGCGCTGACGGCCGCTATGGCTACACCTTC; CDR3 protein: CASSADGRYGYTF
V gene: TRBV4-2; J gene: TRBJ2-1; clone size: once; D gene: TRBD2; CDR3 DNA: TGTGCCAGCAGCCCGACTAGCGGCTTATACAATGAGCAGTTCTTC; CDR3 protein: CASSPTSGLYNEQFF
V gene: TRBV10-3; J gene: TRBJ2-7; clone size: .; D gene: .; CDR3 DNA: TGTGCCATCAGTGATTTTTCCTACGAGCAGTACTTC; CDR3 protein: CAISDFSYEQYF
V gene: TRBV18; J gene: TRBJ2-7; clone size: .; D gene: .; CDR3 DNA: TGTGCCAGCTCACCGGGCAACAGGTTCTACGAGCAGTACTTC; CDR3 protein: CASSPGNRFYEQYF
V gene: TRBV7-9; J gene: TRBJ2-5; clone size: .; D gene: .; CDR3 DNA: TGTGCCAGCAGCTTAGCCCCCCAGACCCAGTACTTC; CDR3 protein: CASSLAPQTQYF
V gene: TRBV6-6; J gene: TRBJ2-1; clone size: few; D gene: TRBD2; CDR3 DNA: TGTGCCAGCAGTTACGACTCTGGACTAGCGGGACAGTTCTTC; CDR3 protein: CASSYDSGLAGQFF
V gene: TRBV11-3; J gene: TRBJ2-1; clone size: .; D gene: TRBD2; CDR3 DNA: TGTGCCAGCAGCTTAAGTAGCGGGAACTCCTACAATGAGCAGTTCTTC; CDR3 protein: CASSLSSGNSYNEQFF
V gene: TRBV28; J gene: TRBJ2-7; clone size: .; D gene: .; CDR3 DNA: TGTGCCAGCAGTTCCCCCCCCGGGGGTTCCTACGAGCAGTACTTC; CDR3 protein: CASSSPPGGSYEQYF
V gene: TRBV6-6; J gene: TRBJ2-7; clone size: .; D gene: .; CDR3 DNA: TGTGCCAGCAGTTACCCCGGTCTAAACGAGCAGTACTTC; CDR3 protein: CASSYPGLNEQYF
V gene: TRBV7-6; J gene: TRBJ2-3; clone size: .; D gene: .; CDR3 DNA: TGTGCCAGCAGCCCGACTACCTCAGACACAGATACGCAGTATTTT; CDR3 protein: CASSPTTSDTDTQYF
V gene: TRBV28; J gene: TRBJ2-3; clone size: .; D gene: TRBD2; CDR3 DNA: TGTGCCAGCAGTTTGTCCGGACTAGCGGGCATATCAGATACGCAGTATTTT; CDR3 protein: CASSLSGLAGISDTQYF
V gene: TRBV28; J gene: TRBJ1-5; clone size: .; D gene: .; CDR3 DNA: TGTGCCAGCAGTCCCCAAGGGGCCCTCCAGCATTTT; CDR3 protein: CASSPQGALQHF
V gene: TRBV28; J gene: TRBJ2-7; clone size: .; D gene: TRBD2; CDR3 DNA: TGTGCCAGCAGAGCGGGGTCTAGGATCGTCGCTGGGGATTACGAGCAGTACTTC; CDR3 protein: CASRAGSRIVAGDYEQYF
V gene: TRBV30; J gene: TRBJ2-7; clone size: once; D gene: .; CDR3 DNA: TGTGCCTGGAGTCCGGGGGAAGAGCAGTACTTC; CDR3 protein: CAWSPGEEQYF
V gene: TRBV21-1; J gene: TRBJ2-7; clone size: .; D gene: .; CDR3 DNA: TGTGCCAGCAGCAAAGCGGACACAAACAACTACGAGCAGTACTTC; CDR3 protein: CASSKADTNNYEQYF
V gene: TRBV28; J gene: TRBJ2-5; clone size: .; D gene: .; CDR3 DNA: TGTGCCAGCAGTTTCTGGGGAAGAGAGACCCAGTACTTC; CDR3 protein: CASSFWGRETQYF
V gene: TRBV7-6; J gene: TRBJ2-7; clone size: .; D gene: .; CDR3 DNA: TGTGCCAGCAGCTTAGACTCTAACGGCGAGCAGTACTTC; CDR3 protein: CASSLDSNGEQYF
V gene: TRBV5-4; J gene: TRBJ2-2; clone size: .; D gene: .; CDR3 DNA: TGTGCCAGCAGCTACGTGGCAGGGACCACCGGGGAGCTGTTTTTT; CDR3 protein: CASSYVAGTTGELFF
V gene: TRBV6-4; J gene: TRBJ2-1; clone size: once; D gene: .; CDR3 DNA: TGTGCCAGCAGTGCGACAGGTACAAGTGAGCAGTTCTTC; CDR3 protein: CASSATGTSEQFF
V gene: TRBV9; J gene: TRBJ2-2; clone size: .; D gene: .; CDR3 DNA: TGTGCCAGCAGCGTAGCTATCGGGGAGCTGTTTTTT; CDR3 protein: CASSVAIGELFF
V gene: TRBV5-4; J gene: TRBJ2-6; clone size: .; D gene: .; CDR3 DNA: TGTGCCAGCAGCTTGACACTCACTAACGTCCTGACTTTC; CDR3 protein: CASSLTLTNVLTF